This T cell receptor beta chain was recovered during a study of cytomegalovirus exposure and HLA in healthy donors. The CDR3 loop spans 15 amino acids. Germline CDR1 WSHSY, CDR2 SAAADI. V lost 0 bases to trimming and J lost 1 base, with 8 bases between them. PCR used 60 Vbeta primers and 13 Jbeta primers. Using immunoSEQ multiplex PCR, the repertoire was profiled, and TCRdb retains in-frame clones only, with some absent. The sample carries over 150,000 clones, 65% to 80% recorded once. The clonotype comes from a man aged 40-49 years in good health and CMV-seronegative. This rearrangement joins TRBV10-2 to TRBJ2-3; no firm D call. Input material: PBMCs. CDR3 amino acids: CASSESWHRTDTQYF. CDR3 in DNA: TGCGCCAGCAGTGAGTCTTGGCACCGCACAGATACGCAGTATTTT.